Shown below are 21 T cell receptor beta chains from a single sample sequenced in a study of graft-versus-host responses after intestinal transplantation. These receptors' antigens are unknown. Measured with immunoSEQ multiplex PCR; TCRdb has only the in-frame clones, and not every one. The sample lists 85,000 to 90,000 clones, over 80% occurring once. The sequences come from unstimulated CD8+ T cells sorted from spleen or lymph node cells, collected before intestinal transplant. The receptors shown here come from a human donor who received an intestinal transplant.

The CDR3 sequence: CASTGISGRPSYNEQFF. CDR3 nucleotides: TGTGCCAGCACCGGGATTAGCGGGAGGCCGTCCTACAATGAGCAGTTCTTC. J is TRBJ2-1 and V is TRBV7-9; 10 positions agree with TRBD2. CDR3 length: 17 residues. V shed 7 bases and J 1 base; nucleotides not matched to a gene: 10. CDR1 is SEHNR and CDR2 is FQNEAQ in the germline V gene (reference sequence).

The chain links TRBV7-8 to TRBJ2-7, with D possibly TRBD2 on 5 matching bases. The germline CDR1 and CDR2 sequences are SGHVS and FQNEAQ. The CDR3 has 15 residues. V lost 0 bases, J lost 2 bases, and 11 bases lay in between. The CDR3 sequence is CASSLAGKRTYEQYF. In DNA form, the CDR3 reads TGTGCCAGCAGCTTAGCAGGAAAGCGGACCTACGAGCAGTACTTC.

The chain has TRBV15 and TRBJ2-7; TRBD2 is a possible D gene (6 bases). This CDR3 comprises 15 residues. CDR1 is LNHNV and CDR2 is YYDKDF in the germline V gene (reference sequence). Trimming shortened V by 1 base and J by 3 bases, and 13 bases separated the two germline ends. The CDR3 nucleotides read TGTGCCACCAGCAGAGCCTCTAGCGAGATCTACGAGCAGTACTTC. Translation: CATSRASSEIYEQYF.

The V gene is TRBV9, the J gene TRBJ1-2; 7 positions match TRBD1. CDR1 is SGDLS, CDR2 YYNGEE, per germline. The CDR3 runs to 14 residues. Trimming cost V 0 bases and J 4 bases; bases outside gene matches: 3. The DNA for the CDR3 is TGTGCCAGCAGCGTAGATACAGGGGTCTATGGCTACACCTTC. This translates into CASSVDTGVYGYTF. The full variable domain, its missing parts supplied by reference TRBV9 and TRBJ1-2, is DSGVTQTPKHLITATGQRVTLRCSPRSGDLSVYWYQQSLDQGLQFLIQYYNGEERAKGNILERFSAQQFPDLHSELNLSSLELGDSALYFCASSVDTGVYGYTFGSGTRLTVV.

The chain has TRBV4-1 and TRBJ2-1, with a possible D match to TRBD2 (6 bases). The CDR3 is 15 amino acids. Germline V gene sequence: CDR1 MGHRA, CDR2 YSYEKL. V was cut by 0 bases and J by 4 bases, with 10 bases left in between. CDR3 protein: CASSQDLATYNEQFF. The CDR3 DNA sequence: TGCGCCAGCAGCCAAGATCTAGCGACGTACAATGAGCAGTTCTTC.

J is TRBJ1-6 and V is TRBV21-1; the DNA was not used to check the table's D call, TRBD1. TRBV21-1 is a pseudogene. The CDR3 covers 20 residues. CDR3 DNA sequence: TGTGCCAGCAGCAAAGATGGGGCCTCCGGACCCTACGTAAATAATTCACCCCTCCACTTT. Its translation: CASSKDGASGPYVNNSPLHF.

The chain combines TRBV9 with TRBJ1-5; 7 nucleotides line up with TRBD1. The CDR3 is 21 residues long. Germline lookup yields CDR1 SGDLS and CDR2 YYNGEE. The trim removed 7 bases at V and 0 bases at J, leaving 25 bases unmatched. The DNA of the CDR3 is TGTGCCAGCTCACGCCTTAGAGGCTCGACAGGGAAGGGGTATAGCAATCAGCCCCAGCATTTT. Translation gives CASSRLRGSTGKGYSNQPQHF. The full variable domain, completed using reference TRBV9 and TRBJ1-5, is DSGVTQTPKHLITATGQRVTLRCSPRSGDLSVYWYQQSLDQGLQFLIQYYNGEERAKGNILERFSAQQFPDLHSELNLSSLELGDSALYFCASSRLRGSTGKGYSNQPQHFGDGTRLSIL.

In its sample, this clone was seen once. The rearrangement uses TRBV20-1 and TRBJ1-1; D may be TRBD1 (5 bases). V was shortened by 3 bases and J by 8 bases, with 10 bases between the two germline ends. Germline loops: CDR1 DFQATT, CDR2 SNEGSKA (reference sequence). This CDR3 comprises 11 residues. CDR3 amino acids: CSASGGGEAFF. The DNA for the CDR3 is TGCAGTGCTAGCGGGGGTGGAGAAGCTTTCTTT.

The chain has TRBV9 and TRBJ2-3; no firm D call. The germline V gene has CDR1 SGDLS and CDR2 YYNGEE. Trimming pared 0 bases from V and 1 base from J, leaving 24 bases between. CDR3 size: 20 residues. Here the CDR3 DNA reads TGTGCCAGCAGCGTAGCTACGCCGGACCGCAAGCCCTTCCGCACAGATACGCAGTATTTT. This codes for CASSVATPDRKPFRTDTQYF. The full variable domain, completed using reference TRBV9 and TRBJ2-3, is DSGVTQTPKHLITATGQRVTLRCSPRSGDLSVYWYQQSLDQGLQFLIQYYNGEERAKGNILERFSAQQFPDLHSELNLSSLELGDSALYFCASSVATPDRKPFRTDTQYFGPGTRLTVL.

V is TRBV9 and J is TRBJ2-1, with TRBD2 identical over 12 bases. The ends lost 3 bases at V and 4 bases at J; junction bases unmatched: 5. Germline CDR1 SGDLS, CDR2 YYNGEE. The CDR3 runs 16 residues. Here the CDR3 DNA reads TGTGCCAGCAGCGGGACTAGCGGGACTGCATACAATGAGCAGTTCTTC. Its translation: CASSGTSGTAYNEQFF.

The chain recombines TRBV5-6 with TRBJ2-3; 8 positions match TRBD2. The CDR3 runs 12 residues. Germline CDR1 reads SGHDT; CDR2 reads YYEEEE. The V and J ends lost 4 bases and 8 bases, in that order; junction bases with no gene match: 3. The CDR3 DNA is TGTGCCAGCAGCGCCGCGGGGGGTACGCAGTATTTT. Its protein is CASSAAGGTQYF.

The rearrangement joins TRBV7-9 to TRBJ1-5; D is uncertain. Trimming removed 5 bases from V and 3 bases from J, with 11 bases in between. The CDR3 consists of 14 residues. Germline loops: CDR1 SEHNR, CDR2 FQNEAQ (reference sequence). CDR3 nucleotide sequence: TGTGCCAGCAGCCTTATGGGAGCCAATCAGCCCCAGCATTTT. Amino acid sequence: CASSLMGANQPQHF.

The chain has TRBV5-5 and TRBJ1-4; D uncertain. Per the germline V gene, CDR1 is SGHKS and CDR2 is YYEKEE (reference sequence). V was shortened by 2 bases and J by 0 bases, with 5 bases between the two germline ends. This CDR3 is built from 14 residues. The CDR3 region has the DNA TGTGCCAGCAGCTTATTATCAACTAATGAAAAACTGTTTTTT. Amino acid sequence: CASSLLSTNEKLFF. Full variable domain (missing parts from reference TRBV5-5 and TRBJ1-4): DAGVTQSPTHLIKTRGQQVTLRCSPISGHKSVSWYQQVLGQGPQFIFQYYEKEERGRGNFPDRFSARQFPNYSSELNVNALLLGDSALYLCASSLLSTNEKLFFGSGTQLSVL.

This clone showed up just once. The chain joins TRBV6-4 to TRBJ1-2; D possibly corresponds to TRBD1 (6 bases). This CDR3 comprises 12 residues. The V gene lost 10 bases and the J gene lost 2 bases, with 11 bases spanning the gap. Germline CDR1 MRHNA, CDR2 SNTAGT. CDR3 DNA sequence: TGTGCCACCACAGGGCGGAACTATGGCTACACCTTC. It codes for CATTGRNYGYTF.

The V call is TRBV4-1, the J call TRBJ1-1; D is unclear. V was clipped by 2 bases and J by 8 bases, with 12 bases between them. This CDR3 region has 13 residues. The germline V gene has CDR1 MGHRA and CDR2 YSYEKL. In DNA, the CDR3 is TGCGCCAGCAGCCAAAATCCGACCGGGGAAGCTTTCTTT. It encodes CASSQNPTGEAFF.

The chain combines TRBV27 with TRBJ2-3, with 8 nucleotides matching TRBD2. Germline CDR1 reads MNHEY; CDR2 reads SMNVEV (reference sequence). CDR3 length: 16 amino acids. The V segment lost 3 bases and the J segment 0 bases; nucleotides outside the gene matches: 5. CDR3 nucleotide sequence: TGTGCCAGCAGTTTCTCCCCGGGGGGGAGCACAGATACGCAGTATTTT. This translates into CASSFSPGGSTDTQYF.

The chain carries TRBV5-4 and TRBJ2-3; 9 nucleotides match TRBD1. The ends lost 2 bases at V and 4 bases at J; junction bases unmatched: 2. Germline V gene data show CDR1 as SGHNT and CDR2 as YYREEE (reference sequence). The CDR3 runs 14 residues. In nucleotides, the CDR3 is TGTGCCAGCAGCTTCGGGACAGGGTCAGATACGCAGTATTTT. Translation: CASSFGTGSDTQYF.

V and J are TRBV4-1 and TRBJ1-2; possible D gene TRBD1, 5 bases. Germline assignment: CDR1 MGHRA and CDR2 YSYEKL. This CDR3 spans 14 amino acids. The V and J ends lost 0 bases and 10 bases respectively, with 15 bases between them. The chain's CDR3 is CASSQELRGSDYTF. As DNA, the CDR3 is TGCGCCAGCAGCCAAGAGCTTCGGGGGTCGGACTACACCTTC.

The chain carries TRBV7-9 and TRBJ1-2; the D is unclear. Per germline, CDR1 SEHNR and CDR2 FQNEAQ (reference sequence). The V end lost 5 bases, the J end lost 4 bases, and 14 bases lay between the germline ends. This CDR3 has 14 residues. CDR3 DNA sequence: TGTGCCAGCAGCACCCGGACCGAAATCTATGGCTACACCTTC. Translation gives CASSTRTEIYGYTF.

The J gene is TRBJ2-3, the V gene TRBV7-3; TRBD2 agrees at 8 bases. Germline CDR1 SGHTA, CDR2 FQGTGA. J was trimmed by 2 bases and V by 2 bases; bases with no gene match: 6. There are 16 residues in the CDR3. DNA of the CDR3: TGTGCCAGCAGCTTATCACGGGGGGGCCCCACAGATACGCAGTATTTT. It specifies CASSLSRGGPTDTQYF.

The chain recombines TRBV15 with TRBJ1-5; 8 bases are shared with TRBD1. The CDR3 loop spans 15 amino acids. Germline lookup yields CDR1 LNHNV and CDR2 YYDKDF (reference sequence). V lost 1 base and J lost 5; bases outside the gene matches: 4. CDR3 region: CATSRGDRGYQPQHF. CDR3 DNA: TGTGCCACCAGCAGAGGCGACAGGGGCTATCAGCCCCAGCATTTT.